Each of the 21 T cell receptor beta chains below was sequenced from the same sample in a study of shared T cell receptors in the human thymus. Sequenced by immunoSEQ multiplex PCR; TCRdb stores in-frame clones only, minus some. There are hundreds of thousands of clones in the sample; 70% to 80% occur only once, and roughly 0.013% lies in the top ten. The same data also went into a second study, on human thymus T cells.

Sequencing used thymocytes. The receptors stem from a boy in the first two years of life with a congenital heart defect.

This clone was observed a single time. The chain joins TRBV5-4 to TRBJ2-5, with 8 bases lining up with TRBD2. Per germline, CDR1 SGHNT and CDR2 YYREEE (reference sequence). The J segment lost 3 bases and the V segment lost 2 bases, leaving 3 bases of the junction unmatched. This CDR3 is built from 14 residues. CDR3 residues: CASSFSAGEETQYF. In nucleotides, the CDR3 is TGTGCCAGCAGCTTCTCAGCGGGAGAAGAGACCCAGTACTTC.

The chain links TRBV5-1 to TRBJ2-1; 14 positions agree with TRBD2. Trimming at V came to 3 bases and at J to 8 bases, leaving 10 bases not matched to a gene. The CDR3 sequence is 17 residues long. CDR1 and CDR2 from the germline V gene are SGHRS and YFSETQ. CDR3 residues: CASSWAGTSGSGYEQFF. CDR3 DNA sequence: TGCGCCAGCAGCTGGGCCGGGACTAGCGGGAGCGGCTATGAGCAGTTCTTC.

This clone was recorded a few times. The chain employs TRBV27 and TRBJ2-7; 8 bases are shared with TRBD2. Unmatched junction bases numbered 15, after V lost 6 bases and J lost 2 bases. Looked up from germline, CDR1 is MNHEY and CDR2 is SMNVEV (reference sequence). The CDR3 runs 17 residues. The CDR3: CASSFRSWAGLAYEQYF. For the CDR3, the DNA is TGTGCCAGCAGCTTTAGGAGTTGGGCGGGACTAGCCTACGAGCAGTACTTC.

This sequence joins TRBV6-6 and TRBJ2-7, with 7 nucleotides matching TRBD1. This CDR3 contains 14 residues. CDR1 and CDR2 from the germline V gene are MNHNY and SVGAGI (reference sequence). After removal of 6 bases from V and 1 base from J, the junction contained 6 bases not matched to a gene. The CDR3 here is CASSPGQISYEQYF. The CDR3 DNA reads TGTGCCAGCAGCCCGGGACAGATTTCCTACGAGCAGTACTTC.

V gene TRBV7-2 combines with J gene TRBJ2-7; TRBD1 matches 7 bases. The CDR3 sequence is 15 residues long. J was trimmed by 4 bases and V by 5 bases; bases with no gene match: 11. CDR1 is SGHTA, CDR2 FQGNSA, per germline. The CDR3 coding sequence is TGTGCCAGCAGCAACAGCCGGGACAGACCTTACGAGCAGTACTTC. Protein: CASSNSRDRPYEQYF. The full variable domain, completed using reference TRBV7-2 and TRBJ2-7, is GAGVSQSPSNKVTEKGKDVELRCDPISGHTALYWYRQSLGQGLEFLIYFQGNSAPDKSGLPSDRFSAERTGGSVSTLTIQRTQQEDSAVYLCASSNSRDRPYEQYFGPGTRLTVT.

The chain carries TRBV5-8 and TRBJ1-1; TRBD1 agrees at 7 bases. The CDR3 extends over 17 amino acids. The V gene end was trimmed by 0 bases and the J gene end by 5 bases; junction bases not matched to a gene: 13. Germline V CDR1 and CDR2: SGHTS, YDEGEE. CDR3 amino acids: CASSLGGQRRTSTEAFF. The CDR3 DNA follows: TGTGCCAGCAGCTTGGGGGGACAGCGGAGAACCTCGACTGAAGCTTTCTTT. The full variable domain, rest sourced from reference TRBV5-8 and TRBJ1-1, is EAGVTQSPTHLIKTRGQQATLRCSPISGHTSVYWYQQALGLGLQFLLWYDEGEERNRGNFPPRFSGRQFPNYSSELNVNALELEDSALYLCASSLGGQRRTSTEAFFGQGTRLTVV.

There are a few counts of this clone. The CDR3 coding sequence is TGTGCCAGCAGTCTAAAAATCCGGGACAGCTTAGATGGCTACACCTTC. Protein: CASSLKIRDSLDGYTF. The chain uses TRBV28 and TRBJ1-2, with 7 bases aligning to TRBD1. Germline V lookup: CDR1 MDHEN, CDR2 SYDVKM. The CDR3 loop spans 16 amino acids. The V gene end was trimmed by 5 bases and the J gene end by 6 bases; junction bases not matched to a gene: 15.

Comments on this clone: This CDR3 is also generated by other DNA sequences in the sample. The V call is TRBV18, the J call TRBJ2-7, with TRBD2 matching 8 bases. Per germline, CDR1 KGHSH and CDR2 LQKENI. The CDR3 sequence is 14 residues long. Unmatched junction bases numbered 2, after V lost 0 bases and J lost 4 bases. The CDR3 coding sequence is TGTGCCAGCTCACCACCGAGCGGGAGATACGAGCAGTACTTC. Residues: CASSPPSGRYEQYF.

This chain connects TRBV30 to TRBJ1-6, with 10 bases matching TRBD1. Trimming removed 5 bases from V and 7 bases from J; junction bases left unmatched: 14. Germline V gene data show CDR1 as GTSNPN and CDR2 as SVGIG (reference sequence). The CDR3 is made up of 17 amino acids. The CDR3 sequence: CAWGKPGQGRSNSPLHF. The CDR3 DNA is TGTGCCTGGGGGAAACCGGGACAGGGGAGGTCCAATTCACCCCTCCACTTT.

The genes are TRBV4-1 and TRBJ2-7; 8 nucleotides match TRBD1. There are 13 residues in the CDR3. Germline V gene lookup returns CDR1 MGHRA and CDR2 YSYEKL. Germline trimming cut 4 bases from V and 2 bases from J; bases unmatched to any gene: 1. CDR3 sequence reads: CASSPDRAYEQYF. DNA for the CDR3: TGCGCCAGCAGCCCGGACAGGGCCTACGAGCAGTACTTC.

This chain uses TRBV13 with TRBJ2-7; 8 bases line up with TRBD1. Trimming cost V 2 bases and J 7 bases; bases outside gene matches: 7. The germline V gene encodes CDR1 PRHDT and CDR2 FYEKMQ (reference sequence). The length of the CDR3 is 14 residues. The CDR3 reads CASSLRRGQGEQYF. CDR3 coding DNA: TGTGCCAGCAGCTTACGCAGGGGGCAAGGGGAGCAGTACTTC. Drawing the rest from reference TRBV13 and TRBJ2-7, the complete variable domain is AAGVIQSPRHLIKEKRETATLKCYPIPRHDTVYWYQQGPGQDPQFLISFYEKMQSDKGSIPDRFSAQQFSDYHSELNMSSLELGDSALYFCASSLRRGQGEQYFGPGTRLTVT.

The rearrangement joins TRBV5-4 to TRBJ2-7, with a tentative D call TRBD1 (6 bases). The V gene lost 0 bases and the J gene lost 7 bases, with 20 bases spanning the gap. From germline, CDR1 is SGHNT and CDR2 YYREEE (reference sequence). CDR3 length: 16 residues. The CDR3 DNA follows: TGTGCCAGCAGCTTGGCCGAGGTCAGGGGCAGTGGTGAGCAGTACTTC. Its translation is CASSLAEVRGSGEQYF.

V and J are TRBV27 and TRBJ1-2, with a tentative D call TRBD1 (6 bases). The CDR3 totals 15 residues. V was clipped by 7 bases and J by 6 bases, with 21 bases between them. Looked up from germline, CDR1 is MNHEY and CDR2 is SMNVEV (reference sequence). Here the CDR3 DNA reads TGTGCCAGCAAGCGTGGGGGGGGCCAGCGGGATGGCTACACCTTC. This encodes CASKRGGGQRDGYTF.

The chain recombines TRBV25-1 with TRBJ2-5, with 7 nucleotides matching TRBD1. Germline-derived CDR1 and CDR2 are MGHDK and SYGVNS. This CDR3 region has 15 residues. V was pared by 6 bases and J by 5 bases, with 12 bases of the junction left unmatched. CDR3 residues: CASSRTGPRVETQYF. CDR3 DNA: TGTGCCAGCAGCCGGACAGGCCCTAGGGTGGAGACCCAGTACTTC.

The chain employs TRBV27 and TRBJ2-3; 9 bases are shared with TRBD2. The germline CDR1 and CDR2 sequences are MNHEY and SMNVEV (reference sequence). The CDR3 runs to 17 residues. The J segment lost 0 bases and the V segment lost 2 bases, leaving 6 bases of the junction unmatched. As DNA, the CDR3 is TGTGCCAGCAGTTTAGGGCTAGCGGGGAGGAGCACAGATACGCAGTATTTT. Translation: CASSLGLAGRSTDTQYF.

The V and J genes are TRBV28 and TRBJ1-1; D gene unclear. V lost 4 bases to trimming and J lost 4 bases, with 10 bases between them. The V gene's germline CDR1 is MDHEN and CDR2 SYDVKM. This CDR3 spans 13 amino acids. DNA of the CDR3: TGTGCCAGCAGTTCTACACGGGGCACTGAAGCTTTCTTT. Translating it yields CASSSTRGTEAFF.

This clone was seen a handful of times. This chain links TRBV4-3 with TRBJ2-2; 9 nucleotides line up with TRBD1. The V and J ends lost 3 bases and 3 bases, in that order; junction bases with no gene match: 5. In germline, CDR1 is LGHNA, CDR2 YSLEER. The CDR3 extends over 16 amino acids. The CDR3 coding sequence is TGCGCCAGCAGCCATGGGACAGGGTCGGACACCGGGGAGCTGTTTTTT. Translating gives CASSHGTGSDTGELFF.

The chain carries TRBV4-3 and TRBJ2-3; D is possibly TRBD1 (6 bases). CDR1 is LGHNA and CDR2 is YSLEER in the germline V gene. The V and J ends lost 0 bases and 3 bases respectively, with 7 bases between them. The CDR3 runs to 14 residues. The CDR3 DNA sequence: TGCGCCAGCAGCCAAGAGCAGGGGACAGATACGCAGTATTTT. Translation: CASSQEQGTDTQYF.

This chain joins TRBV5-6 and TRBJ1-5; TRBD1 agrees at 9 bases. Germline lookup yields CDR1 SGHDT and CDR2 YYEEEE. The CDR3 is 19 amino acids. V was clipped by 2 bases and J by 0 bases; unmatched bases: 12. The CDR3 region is CASSLVPGQGPHSNQPQHF. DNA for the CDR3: TGTGCCAGCAGCTTAGTACCGGGACAGGGTCCTCATAGCAATCAGCCCCAGCATTTT.

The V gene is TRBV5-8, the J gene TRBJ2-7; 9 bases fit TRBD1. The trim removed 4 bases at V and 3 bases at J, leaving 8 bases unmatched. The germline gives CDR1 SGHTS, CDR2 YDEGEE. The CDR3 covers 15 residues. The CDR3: CASSPGTGKDYEQYF. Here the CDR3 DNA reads TGTGCCAGCAGCCCTGGGACAGGGAAGGACTACGAGCAGTACTTC.

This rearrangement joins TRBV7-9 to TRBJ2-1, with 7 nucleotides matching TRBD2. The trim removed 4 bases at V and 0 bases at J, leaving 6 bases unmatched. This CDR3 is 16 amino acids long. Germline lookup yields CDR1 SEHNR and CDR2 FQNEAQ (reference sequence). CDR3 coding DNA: TGTGCCAGCAGCTCGAACTGGGAGGGCTCCTACAATGAGCAGTTCTTC. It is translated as CASSSNWEGSYNEQFF.